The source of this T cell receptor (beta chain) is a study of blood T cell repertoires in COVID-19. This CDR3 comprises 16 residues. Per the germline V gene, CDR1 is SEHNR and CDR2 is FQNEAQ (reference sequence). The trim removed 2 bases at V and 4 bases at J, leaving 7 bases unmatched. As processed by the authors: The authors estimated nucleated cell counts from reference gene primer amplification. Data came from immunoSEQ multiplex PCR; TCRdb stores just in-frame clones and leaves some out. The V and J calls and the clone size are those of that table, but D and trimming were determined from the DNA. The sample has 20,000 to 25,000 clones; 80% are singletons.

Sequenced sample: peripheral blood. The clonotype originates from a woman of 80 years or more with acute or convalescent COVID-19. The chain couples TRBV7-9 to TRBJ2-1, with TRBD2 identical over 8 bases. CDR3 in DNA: TGTGCCAGCAGCTTACTGGCGGGAGGCGGGTACAATGAGCAGTTCTTC. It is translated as CASSLLAGGGYNEQFF.